This is a list of T cell receptor beta chains from one sample in a study of cytomegalovirus exposure and HLA in healthy donors. Sequencing used immunoSEQ multiplex PCR; TCRdb keeps in-frame clones, though not all of them. The table lists approximately 200,000 clones, approximately 79% of them singletons. Input material: PBMCs. The receptor source for this set is a girl aged 10 to 17 in good health and CMV-seropositive. Each CDR3 is given without its conserved first and last residue. Each record gives: V gene, J gene, CDR3 protein.

V: TRBV30; J: TRBJ1-1; CDR3: AWSDGRAEAF
V: TRBV4-3; J: TRBJ2-5; CDR3: ASSQTGLAGGETQY
V: TRBV6-5; J: TRBJ2-2; CDR3: ASSYLGGNTGELF
V: TRBV11-2; J: TRBJ2-7; CDR3: ASSSRDRVYEQY
V: TRBV5-1; J: TRBJ2-5; CDR3: ASSEGQGGRETQY
V: TRBV6-5; J: TRBJ1-2; CDR3: ASSSADRLDGYT
V: TRBV4-1; J: TRBJ1-2; CDR3: ASSRPGTGDGYT
V: TRBV5-4; J: TRBJ2-7; CDR3: ASSARDRGYEQY
V: TRBV19; J: TRBJ1-5; CDR3: ASSIGGGWGGNQPQH
V: TRBV6-1; J: TRBJ2-7; CDR3: ASRREAVGGEQY
V: TRBV7-9; J: TRBJ1-2; CDR3: ASSLAERGYT
V: TRBV12-5; J: TRBJ2-1; CDR3: ASGLRTRSEQF
V: TRBV4-3; J: TRBJ2-1; CDR3: ASSQASGGVNEQF
V: TRBV5-1; J: TRBJ2-1; CDR3: ATKAGNQDNEQF
V: TRBV10-1; J: TRBJ2-3; CDR3: ASSWTDRTDTQY
V: TRBV5-4; J: TRBJ1-5; CDR3: ASSMGGDTRQPQH
V: TRBV2; J: TRBJ1-6; CDR3: ASSTGVAYNSPLH
V: TRBV18; J: TRBJ2-1; CDR3: ASRTSGGNNEQF
V: TRBV27; J: TRBJ2-7; CDR3: ASRQSSSYEQY
V: TRBV11-2; J: TRBJ2-2; CDR3: ASSSTTTGKGELF
V: TRBV11-2; J: TRBJ2-5; CDR3: ASSPMGWGLGGETQY
V: TRBV30; J: TRBJ1-3; CDR3: AWNRDFSGNTIY
V: TRBV13; J: TRBJ2-7; CDR3: ASRRNGLGYEQY
V: TRBV9; J: TRBJ1-3; CDR3: ASTPTGEPGGNTIY
V: TRBV11-3; J: TRBJ2-3; CDR3: ASSLAPALGSGTDTQY
V: TRBV4-3; J: TRBJ2-1; CDR3: ASSRSGGRYNEQF
V: TRBV6-1; J: TRBJ2-7; CDR3: ASRVGDRPYEQY
V: TRBV12-5; J: TRBJ1-2; CDR3: ASSPGGLGYT
V: TRBV19; J: TRBJ2-1; CDR3: ASTRGLAQNEQF
V: TRBV5-6; J: TRBJ1-2; CDR3: ASSPTTPRDYGYT
V: TRBV9; J: TRBJ2-5; CDR3: ASSVGGRAQETQY
V: TRBV20-1; J: TRBJ2-1; CDR3: SAHRVAEQF
V: TRBV10-3; J: TRBJ2-3; CDR3: AIRISGGGDTQY